Listed here are 29 T cell receptor beta chains from one sample, sequenced in a study of T cell responses to AZD1222 COVID-19 vaccine. Method: immunoSEQ multiplex PCR; TCRdb's copy keeps in-frame clones and lacks some. The table shows roughly 96,000 clones, with roughly nine tenths occurring only once. This sample comprised peripheral blood, obtained on day 0 of AZD1222 vaccination. The receptor source for this set is an adult in good health.

The J gene is TRBJ1-4, the V gene TRBV7-2; D call uncertain. CDR1 is SGHTA and CDR2 is FQGNSA in the germline V gene. The ends were cut back, 5 bases at V and 5 bases at J, with 12 bases in the middle. The CDR3 runs to 14 residues. The CDR3 coding sequence is TGTGCCAGCAGCCGCAGCGCCCGAAATGAAAAACTGTTTTTT. Its translation: CASSRSARNEKLFF.

The chain couples TRBV10-3 to TRBJ1-1; TRBD1 aligns across 9 bases. The CDR3 runs to 16 residues. Germline assignment: CDR1 ENHRY and CDR2 SYGVKD. Trimming removed 3 bases from V and 0 bases from J; junction bases left unmatched: 5. The CDR3 bases are TGTGCCATCAGTGATTCGGACAGGGGCGTGAACACTGAAGCTTTCTTT. Its protein is CAISDSDRGVNTEAFF.

The chain is built from TRBV7-9 and TRBJ2-1, with D possibly TRBD2 on 6 matching bases. Germline values: CDR1 SEHNR, CDR2 FQNEAQ (reference sequence). Trimming shortened V by 5 bases and J by 10 bases, and 15 bases separated the two germline ends. There are 13 residues in the CDR3. CDR3 in amino acids: CASSDPGGREQFF. The CDR3 coding sequence is TGTGCCAGCAGCGACCCCGGGGGACGCGAGCAGTTCTTC.

V usage is TRBV4-3 and J usage is TRBJ2-3, with 10 bases fitting TRBD1. There are 17 residues in the CDR3. The germline CDR1 and CDR2 sequences are LGHNA and YSLEER. Trimming took 0 bases from V and 1 from J; bases not matched to a gene: 4. The CDR3 reads CASSQDVGTGGTDTQYF. Here the CDR3 DNA reads TGCGCCAGCAGCCAAGACGTTGGGACAGGGGGCACAGATACGCAGTATTTT.

The chain combines TRBV5-1 with TRBJ1-1; D perhaps matches TRBD1 (6 bases). The germline V and J ends were trimmed by 3 bases and 0 bases, with 15 bases remaining between them. The germline V gene encodes CDR1 SGHRS and CDR2 YFSETQ. The length of the CDR3 is 16 residues. The CDR3 DNA reads as TGCGCCAGCAGCTGGGGTATCGGACAGATGAACACTGAAGCTTTCTTT. It yields the protein CASSWGIGQMNTEAFF.

The chain links TRBV3-1 (or the pseudogene TRBV3-2) to TRBJ2-1; 12 bases match TRBD2. Germline V gene data show CDR1 as LGHDT and CDR2 as YNNKEL (reference sequence). The CDR3 loop spans 19 amino acids. V gave up 1 base and J gave up 4 bases; unmatched junction bases: 11. For the CDR3, the DNA is TGTGCCAGCAGCCAAGTTCCCGGGGGACTAGCGGGCGTTTACAATGAGCAGTTCTTC. Its translation is CASSQVPGGLAGVYNEQFF.

The rearrangement uses TRBV11-2 and TRBJ2-1, with D hard to call. This CDR3 spans 13 amino acids. Trimming removed 0 bases from V and 10 bases from J, with 10 bases in between. Germline loops: CDR1 SGHAT, CDR2 FQNNGV. This CDR3 is CASSLDRVDEQFF. CDR3 nucleotide sequence: TGTGCCAGCAGCTTAGATCGGGTAGACGAGCAGTTCTTC.

The table lists this clone with a few counts. V is TRBV5-1 and J is TRBJ1-2; D remains ambiguous. The CDR3 is 15 amino acids. V shed 0 bases and J shed 3 bases, with 12 bases lying between them. Per germline, CDR1 SGHRS and CDR2 YFSETQ. CDR3 loop: CASSLGLGLDYGYTF. The CDR3 DNA reads as TGCGCCAGCAGCTTGGGTCTGGGTTTGGACTATGGCTACACCTTC.

The chain recombines TRBV5-4 with TRBJ1-1, with D unclear. The CDR3 contains 14 residues. Germline CDR1 SGHNT, CDR2 YYREEE (reference sequence). V lost 4 bases, J lost 1 base, and 11 bases lay in between. As DNA, the CDR3 is TGTGCCAGCAGCCCAGGATCTTCGAACACTGAAGCTTTCTTT. Its protein product is CASSPGSSNTEAFF. Using reference TRBV5-4 and TRBJ1-1 for the parts outside the CDR3, the full variable domain is ETGVTQSPTHLIKTRGQQVTLRCSSQSGHNTVSWYQQALGQGPQFIFQYYREEENGRGNFPPRFSGLQFPNYSSELNVNALELDDSALYLCASSPGSSNTEAFFGQGTRLTVV.

The J gene is TRBJ1-6, the V gene TRBV3-1 (or the pseudogene TRBV3-2); TRBD1 is a possible D gene (5 bases). V shed 1 base and J shed 8 bases, with 9 bases lying between them. The CDR3 loop spans 14 amino acids. CDR1 LGHDT and CDR2 YNNKEL come from the germline V gene (reference sequence). In nucleotides, the CDR3 is TGTGCCAGCAGCCAAGTGGGGGGGGATTCACCCCTCCACTTT. Protein: CASSQVGGDSPLHF.

This clone occurred once. The chain has TRBV14 and TRBJ1-4; TRBD1 matches 8 bases. Trimming cost V 1 base and J 8 bases; bases outside gene matches: 6. CDR1 is SGHDN, CDR2 FVKESK, per germline. The CDR3 totals 15 residues. The CDR3 DNA reads as TGTGCCAGCAGCCAAGCGGCGACAGGGGAGGAAAAACTGTTTTTT. It is translated as CASSQAATGEEKLFF. Using reference TRBV14 and TRBJ1-4 for the parts outside the CDR3, the full variable domain is EAGVTQFPSHSVIEKGQTVTLRCDPISGHDNLYWYRRVMGKEIKFLLHFVKESKQDESGMPNNRFLAERTGGTYSTLKVQPAELEDSGVYFCASSQAATGEEKLFFGSGTQLSVL.

The rearrangement joins TRBV5-4 to TRBJ2-7; D is uncertain. CDR3 length: 12 residues. Trimming cost V 0 bases and J 4 bases, with 5 bases left between them. In germline, CDR1 is SGHNT, CDR2 YYREEE (reference sequence). The CDR3 DNA reads TGTGCCAGCAGCTTGGGAAGATACGAGCAGTACTTC. Translated: CASSLGRYEQYF.

The chain links TRBV7-9 to TRBJ1-3; D is uncertain. CDR1 SEHNR and CDR2 FQNEAQ come from the germline V gene (reference sequence). V shed 1 base and J shed 1 base, with 11 bases lying between them. CDR3 length: 16 amino acids. The CDR3 sequence is CASSLEGLLSGNTIYF. Written as DNA, the CDR3 is TGTGCCAGCAGCTTAGAGGGCTTGCTTTCTGGAAACACCATATATTTT.

The table lists this clone with a count of one. V and J are TRBV6-5 and TRBJ2-1; D unresolved. Germline-derived CDR1 and CDR2 are MNHEY and SVGAGI. V dropped 8 bases and J dropped 9 bases, with 20 bases sitting between them. The CDR3 extends over 14 amino acids. This CDR3 reads CASGRATRTSEQFF. CDR3 nucleotide sequence: TGTGCCAGCGGAAGGGCGACTCGAACCTCTGAGCAGTTCTTC.

The rearrangement links TRBV21-1 to TRBJ2-7. TRBV21-1 is labeled a pseudogene. There are 12 residues in the CDR3. CDR3 region: CASRTDPYEQYF. The CDR3 nucleotides read TGTGCCAGCAGGACGGACCCCTACGAGCAGTACTTC.

The chain recombines TRBV7-9 with TRBJ1-4; D is possibly TRBD1 (5 bases). V lost 5 bases, J lost 5 bases, and 12 bases lay in between. CDR3 length equals 14 residues. CDR1 SEHNR and CDR2 FQNEAQ come from the germline V gene (reference sequence). Here the CDR3 reads CASSPGRGNEKLFF. CDR3 coding DNA: TGTGCCAGCAGCCCGGGACGGGGAAATGAAAAACTGTTTTTT.

V gene TRBV19 combines with J gene TRBJ1-1; TRBD1 might be the D (5 bases). Trimming removed 7 bases at V and 1 base at J, with 13 bases between. Germline CDR1 LNHDA, CDR2 SQIVND (reference sequence). The CDR3 runs 14 residues. The CDR3, as DNA: TGTGCCAGTAAAAGTGGGCAGGGGAACACTGAAGCTTTCTTT. Translated, it gives CASKSGQGNTEAFF.

The CDR3 region has the DNA TGTGCCAGCAGTTACCTATCCGGGTCCGGACATCAGCCCCAGCATTTT. Translating it yields CASSYLSGSGHQPQHF. The gene calls are TRBV27 and TRBJ1-5, with no clear D. This CDR3 has 16 amino acids. The V end was cut by 4 bases, the J end by 5 bases, with 18 bases between. The germline V gene has CDR1 MNHEY and CDR2 SMNVEV (reference sequence).

This chain joins TRBV4-2 and TRBJ1-5, with unresolved D. Germline V lookup: CDR1 LGHNA, CDR2 YNFKEQ. This CDR3 is built from 17 residues. The V gene lost 5 bases and the J gene lost 5 bases, with 22 bases spanning the gap. In DNA, the CDR3 is TGTGCCAGCAGCGTCAATAAGGCGGATTTAGCCCATCAGCCCCAGCATTTT. This sequence encodes CASSVNKADLAHQPQHF.

The chain employs TRBV29-1 and TRBJ2-2; either TRBD1 or TRBD2 may fit D (5 bases each). Germline V gives CDR1 SQVTM, CDR2 ANQGSEA. Trimming removed 5 bases at V and 1 base at J, with 11 bases between. The CDR3 runs to 14 residues. As DNA, the CDR3 is TGCAGCGTTTCCGGGACGTGGAACACCGGGGAGCTGTTTTTT. Amino acids: CSVSGTWNTGELFF.

The chain carries TRBV25-1 and TRBJ1-2; tentatively, D is TRBD1 (6 bases). Trimming removed 4 bases from V and 5 bases from J, with 11 bases in between. CDR3 length: 13 amino acids. Germline V lookup: CDR1 MGHDK, CDR2 SYGVNS. CDR3 coding DNA: TGTGCCAGCAGTGTGGGGGGCGCGTATGGCTACACCTTC. Encoded protein: CASSVGGAYGYTF.

This chain links TRBV19 with TRBJ2-7, with D possibly TRBD1 on 5 matching bases. This CDR3 has 11 residues. Germline loops: CDR1 LNHDA, CDR2 SQIVND (reference sequence). V was trimmed by 6 bases and J by 3 bases, leaving 6 bases between them. The CDR3 DNA reads TGTGCCAGTAGCCAGGGCTACGAGCAGTACTTC. This encodes CASSQGYEQYF.

Note on this clone: At the DNA level, this CDR3 is encoded by other sequences in the same sample as well. The V call is TRBV7-2, the J call TRBJ1-5, with a possible D match to TRBD1 (6 bases). V lost 1 base and J lost 2, with 9 bases in between. CDR1 SGHTA and CDR2 FQGNSA come from the germline V gene. The CDR3 has 15 residues. The DNA of the CDR3 is TGTGCCAGCAGCTTAGGGGGGGGCGGCAATCAGCCCCAGCATTTT. It is translated as CASSLGGGGNQPQHF.

The J gene is TRBJ1-1, the V gene TRBV6-5, with a possible D match to TRBD1 (6 bases). Trimming removed 6 bases from V and 5 bases from J, with 13 bases in between. This CDR3 spans 13 amino acids. From germline, CDR1 is MNHEY and CDR2 SVGAGI. The CDR3 reads CASREGVGTEAFF. The CDR3 DNA reads as TGTGCCAGCAGGGAGGGGGTAGGGACTGAAGCTTTCTTT.

The chain links TRBV6-6 to TRBJ2-7, with 9 nucleotides matching TRBD1. V was pared by 0 bases and J by 2 bases, with 2 bases of the junction left unmatched. The CDR3 has 15 amino acids. Germline V CDR1 and CDR2: MNHNY, SVGAGI (reference sequence). The CDR3 nucleotides read TGTGCCAGCAGTTACTCGGGGACAGGGACCTACGAGCAGTACTTC. It is translated as CASSYSGTGTYEQYF.

The CDR3 sequence is CASTLDRDNPQHF. CDR3 bases: TGTGCCAGTACCTTGGACAGGGATAATCCCCAGCATTTT. The rearrangement joins TRBV19 to TRBJ1-5; 8 bases line up with TRBD1. Per the germline V gene, CDR1 is LNHDA and CDR2 is SQIVND (reference sequence). With 7 bases clipped from V and 10 bases from J, the junction kept 9 bases outside the gene matches. This CDR3 comprises 13 residues.

V and J are TRBV5-1 and TRBJ1-2; no reliable D call. Trimming took off 2 bases at V and 6 bases at J, with 11 bases between the two ends. This CDR3 spans 13 amino acids. The germline V gene has CDR1 SGHRS and CDR2 YFSETQ. The CDR3 protein is CASSLGGEDGYTF. The CDR3 DNA sequence: TGCGCCAGCAGCTTAGGCGGGGAGGATGGCTACACCTTC. The entire variable domain, with the rest obtained from reference TRBV5-1 and TRBJ1-2, is as follows: KAGVTQTPRYLIKTRGQQVTLSCSPISGHRSVSWYQQTPGQGLQFLFEYFSETQRNKGNFPGRFSGRQFSNSRSEMNVSTLELGDSALYLCASSLGGEDGYTFGSGTRLTVV.

The J gene is TRBJ1-5, the V gene TRBV10-2; no clear D. CDR3 length: 16 amino acids. Looked up from germline, CDR1 is WSHSY and CDR2 is SAAADI. The V and J ends lost 0 bases and 2 bases respectively, with 11 bases between them. The DNA of the CDR3 is TGCGCCAGCAGTGAGTCGAGTCAGAGGGGCAATCAGCCCCAGCATTTT. This sequence encodes CASSESSQRGNQPQHF.

The rearrangement joins TRBV2 to TRBJ1-1; D is undetermined. CDR3 length: 13 residues. V lost 4 bases and J lost 1, with 7 bases in between. CDR1 is SNHLY, CDR2 FYNNEI, per germline. CDR3 amino acids: CASSAQPNTEAFF. The CDR3 DNA reads TGTGCCAGCAGTGCCCAGCCGAACACTGAAGCTTTCTTT. Full variable domain (missing parts from reference TRBV2 and TRBJ1-1): EPEVTQTPSHQVTQMGQEVILRCVPISNHLYFYWYRQILGQKVEFLVSFYNNEISEKSEIFDDQFSVERPDGSNFTLKIRSTKLEDSAMYFCASSAQPNTEAFFGQGTRLTVV.